This T cell receptor (beta chain) was sequenced for a study of follicular helper T cells after annual influenza vaccination listed by TCRdb under 2017. With regard to the full study: After each seasonal influenza vaccination, blood samples were collected on days 0, 7 and 28. To study recall of cTfh clones, some subjects were followed across successive annual vaccinations spanning the 2013-2014, 2014-2015 and 2015-2016 seasons. One week after vaccination, a second recruited cohort of roughly 12 subjects (Table S1) displayed a similar ICOS+CD38+ cTfh response. Multi-year samples were available from six subjects, with four subjects covering two vaccination seasons and two subjects covering three seasons. Samples from 2013-2014 were cryopreserved, whereas samples from about 2015 were processed immediately after collection. Here is what the overall study found, with its caveats: ICOS+CD38+ cTfh clonality correlated with the frequency of that population, and its change correlated with the change in circulating plasmablast frequency. Day 7 ICOS+CD38+ clones were most often found later in ICOS-CD38- cTfh, suggesting that subset may serve as a memory reservoir. With successive annual vaccinations, a recurrent oligoclonal ICOS+CD38+ cTfh response was recalled, and this response contained tetramer and AIM influenza-specific clonotypes. Because only 10-20% of the analyzed cells gave productive TCRB sequences, there was no way to sample rare clonotypes.

This specimen's time point label, per the study, means: 2015-2016 season, 7 days after influenza vaccination. Seasonal inactivated influenza vaccine (Fluvarix) was administered to adults, and sorted blood CD4 subsets were tracked by TCRB sequencing before and after vaccination. Subjects were considered eligible if community-dwelling and if influenza vaccine had not been received in the prior 6 months. Exclusions included influenza vaccine contraindications, substance abuse, HIV/AIDS, active malignancy, immunomodulatory medication and active illness such as respiratory infection. Per time point, between about 40 and 110 mL of blood was sampled. Non-naive CD4+CXCR5+PD-1+ cells were defined as circulating Tfh and were sorted into two fractions, ICOS+CD38+ and ICOS-CD38-. Either Ficoll-Paque PLUS or SepMate separation was used to isolate PBMC. Before DNA was extracted, the cell subsets were sorted from PBMC using a BD FACS Aria.

V was cut back by 0 bases and J by 6 bases, leaving a gap of 12 bases between them. CDR1 and CDR2 were assigned from the germline V gene as SGHRS and YFSETQ. Reading from cysteine to phenylalanine, the CDR3 counts 15 amino acids. Of all the DNA, just the CDR3 is kept, 45 bases in frame from base 1. The library was prepared using the immunoSEQ multiplex PCR assay. Adaptive Biotechnologies handled the TCRB amplification, library preparation, sequencing and preliminary bioinformatics at Survey level resolution. For TCRB sequencing, genomic DNA from the sorted cTfh populations was amplified by multiplex PCR. Per the source publication's procedure: Clonality was calculated in R as 1 minus normalized Shannon entropy, and the Gini index was computed with the R package ineq. Overlap score was the summed counts of shared sequences divided by total counts of all sequences in both compared samples. Shared-clonotype significance used Fisher's exact test assuming a theoretical repertoire of 10^7 TCRB sequences. Not all clones reach the TCRdb copy of this immuneACCESS table, which keeps in-frame sequences only. Checked studies attribute under half of the gap to unresolved V genes and leave the rest unexplained. The DNA was the basis for D and trimming; V, J and clone size are from that table. This sample is represented by 10,000 to 11,000 clones; more than 80% of them were singletons. Roughly 0.47% of the sample is held by the ten biggest clonotypes.

About this clone: The antigen this receptor binds is unknown. Base qualities are not provided; no much larger clone lies one nucleotide away.

The chain links TRBV5-1 with TRBJ1-4; possibly the D gene is TRBD1, per 5 matching bases. Sequencing used CXCR5+ CD38- circulating T follicular helper cells from blood, obtained 7 days after influenza vaccination. Read against the paper, the sample's cell subset or site label means: circulating Tfh, non-naive CD4+CXCR5+PD-1+ (ICOS+CD38+ or ICOS-CD38-). This receptor was identified in an adult who received the influenza vaccine. CDR3 protein: CASSLVAGGDEKLFF. The DNA sequence is as follows: TGCGCCAGCAGCTTGGTGGCGGGGGGGGATGAAAAACTGTTTTTT.